Listed below are T cell receptor beta chains from one sample, sequenced in a study of post-analysis software for immune sequencing data. TCRdb re-called the PCR reads with MiXCR, one entry per CDR3 protein. The sample carries about 540,000 distinct CDR3 sequences, 30% to 40% recorded once. The sequencing sample was made of blood. These receptors originate from a girl aged 2-17 years with multiple sclerosis. CDR3s include the opening cysteine and the closing phenylalanine or tryptophan. D genes are given only for firm matches. The size field is filled for only some rows; it gives once, few, many or a size class.

d_call | clone_size | v_call | cdr3_aa
TRBD2 | . | TRBV6-5 | CASSYSRRGGPDTQYF
. | . | TRBV6-1 | CASSDQTLNTEAFF
. | few | TRBV2 | CASSRMSSYNEQFF
. | few | TRBV7-8 | CASSSGTSYNEQFF
TRBD1 | few | TRBV18 | CASSPAGQVNSPLHF
TRBD1 | . | TRBV18 | CASSPTGVGGANVLTF
TRBD2 | . | TRBV24-1 | CATSEHGGKSSYNEQFF
. | . | TRBV5-1 | CASSFGEISGYTF
TRBD1 | few | TRBV11-2 | CASSPKGAPTYEQYF
. | . | TRBV12-3/TRBV12-4 | CASSRGGADMQYF
. | few | TRBV20-1 | CSAPDPWVETQYF
TRBD1 | . | TRBV12-3/TRBV12-4 | CASSKTRDRGSIEQYF
. | . | TRBV29-1 | CSVVGDRQAAKNIQYF
. | . | TRBV6-4 | CASSVGAGTGELFF
. | . | TRBV28 | CASSLRGTGLLPQHF
. | few | TRBV7-8 | CASSPKYEQYF
. | few | TRBV6-1 | CASSSTPFTTNEKLFF
. | few | TRBV6-5 | CASSRATTGYGGPLHF
. | . | TRBV4-1 | CASSHGASYEQYF
TRBD1 | few | TRBV29-1 | CSVEGVGQGISNYEQYF
. | . | TRBV6-6 | CASSYRNTYEQYF
. | few | TRBV4-1 | CASSHVRDTQFF
. | . | TRBV6-5 | CASTRGSTTEAFF
TRBD2 | few | TRBV20-1 | CSAVTSGVSTDTQYF
. | many | TRBV6-6 | CASVPWGRSYEQYF
. | . | TRBV7-9 | CASSFPPGLPMDSTDTQYF
. | . | TRBV5-4 | CASSLQRPLNTGELFF
. | . | TRBV12-3/TRBV12-4 | CASSLGILSSYNSPLHF
. | . | TRBV9 | CASSVGGRRDYTF
. | . | TRBV10-3 | CAISEKGGHYGYTF
. | few | TRBV29-1 | CSVEDNDRANYGYTF
TRBD2 | . | TRBV7-8 | CASSQSSLAGWGNEQFF
. | few | TRBV5-1 | CASSQGTVEQFF
. | few | TRBV20-1 | CSARVRGTPSNQPQHF
TRBD1 | few | TRBV11-3 | CASRFPPLRDRAYEQYF
. | few | TRBV5-5 | CASSSRGEETQYF
. | . | TRBV12-5 | CASGLVRGGSTEAFF
. | . | TRBV18 | CASSATVWRMNTEAFF
TRBD2 | few | TRBV7-3 | CASGTSGGKRGDTQYF
. | once | TRBV24-1 | CATSDFGPRELFF
. | . | TRBV5-1 | CASSLGGLLNTEAFF
. | few | TRBV5-5 | CATSRGPNYGYTF
. | . | TRBV10-3 | CAISAQARHHQPQHF
. | . | TRBV12-3/TRBV12-4 | CASSPRGSLPEAFF
TRBD2 | few | TRBV3-1 | CASTRLASDEQFF
. | . | TRBV6-5 | CASRIRIYSNQPQHF
. | . | TRBV19 | CASSMSRSNQPQHF
TRBD1 | . | TRBV5-1 | CASSLGATGGRTEAFF
TRBD1 | . | TRBV7-2 | CASSTPGQGLAGANVLTF
. | few | TRBV29-1 | CSAKVVRQLNTGELFF